This section outlines one TCR beta chain sequence together with its context. The data were produced by immunoSEQ multiplex PCR, yet TCRdb's version contains in-frame clones alone and is incomplete. The sample has approximately 250,000 clones, 80% to 90% seen once. These data belong to a study of blood T cell repertoires in COVID-19. This TCR was sampled from a woman aged 40 to 55 who had recovered from COVID-19. Source material: peripheral blood.

This CDR3 is CAISESSRREYQETQYF. CDR3 DNA: TGTGCCATCAGTGAGTCGTCGAGGAGGGAGTATCAAGAGACCCAGTACTTC. The chain carries TRBV10-3 and TRBJ2-5; a weak D match, TRBD2 (6 bases). The germline CDR1 and CDR2 sequences are ENHRY and SYGVKD. Trimming took off 0 bases at V and 2 bases at J, with 16 bases between the two ends. The CDR3 spans 17 residues.